This T cell receptor (beta chain) was identified during a study of blood T cell repertoires in COVID-19. Study-level background: Donors in the United States, Italy and Spain gave samples during acute or convalescent COVID-19. PBMCs, B-cell-depleted T cells, or T cells provided the cDNA or gDNA that made up the material.

Per the original data handling: Reference gene primer amplification gave estimated nucleated cell counts. Libraries were prepared by immunoSEQ multiplex PCR; TCRdb keeps only in-frame clonotypes and omits some of them. That table furnishes V, J and clone size, whereas the DNA furnished D and trimming. The sample yields around 100,000 clones, roughly 90% seen once. The trim removed 7 bases at V and 2 bases at J, leaving 3 bases unmatched. Germline values: CDR1 SGHDT, CDR2 YYEEEE. The CDR3 consists of 13 residues. The table lists this clone with a count of one. V is TRBV5-6 and J is TRBJ2-1, with 7 bases that match TRBD1. The origin of this receptor is a man younger than 45 in a cohort sampled during active COVID-19. What was sequenced was peripheral blood. The CDR3 loop is CASYRGPYNEQFF. The CDR3 DNA reads TGTGCCAGCTACAGGGGACCCTACAATGAGCAGTTCTTC.